The 8 T cell receptor beta chains below all came from one sample that was sequenced in a study of blood T cell repertoires in COVID-19. Only in-frame clones appear in the TCRdb table, and some are missing; sequencing was by immunoSEQ multiplex PCR. The sample contains around 200,000 clones, 80% to 90% of which appear only once. The specimen sequenced was peripheral blood. All receptors derive from a man in his late teens or twenties with active or convalescent COVID-19.

The chain joins TRBV6-5 to TRBJ1-6; perhaps TRBD1 as D (6 bases). V was clipped by 2 bases and J by 14 bases, with 13 bases between them. This CDR3 has 13 amino acids. Germline lookup yields CDR1 MNHEY and CDR2 SVGAGI. This CDR3 reads CASSYPAQGTLHF. The CDR3 bases are TGTGCCAGCAGTTACCCCGCACAGGGTACCCTCCACTTT.

This chain links TRBV19 with TRBJ2-7, with 11 bases matching TRBD2. With V trimmed by 5 bases and J by 6 bases, 9 bases remained unmatched. Looked up from germline, CDR1 is LNHDA and CDR2 is SQIVND (reference sequence). CDR3 length: 15 amino acids. The CDR3 spells CASSRQLAGVSEQYF. The DNA of the CDR3 is TGTGCCAGTAGTCGACAACTAGCGGGAGTAAGCGAGCAGTACTTC.

This rearrangement joins TRBV4-2 to TRBJ1-1; TRBD1 might be the D (5 bases). CDR3 length: 13 amino acids. V lost 8 bases and J 3 bases, leaving 13 bases between the germline ends. In germline, CDR1 is LGHNA, CDR2 YNFKEQ. CDR3 in DNA: TGTGCCAGCCGGGAGGGAGGGGACACTGAAGCTTTCTTT. Translation: CASREGGDTEAFF.

The V gene is TRBV14, the J gene TRBJ2-1, with TRBD2 matching over 7 bases. CDR3 length: 17 amino acids. Germline-derived CDR1 and CDR2 are SGHDN and FVKESK. V was pared by 5 bases and J by 1 base, with 11 bases of the junction left unmatched. CDR3 coding DNA: TGTGCCAGCAGCTTTTCGGGAGCGGGACTATCCTACAATGAGCAGTTCTTC. Its protein product is CASSFSGAGLSYNEQFF.

This chain connects TRBV7-3 to TRBJ2-3; TRBD2 aligns across 14 bases. V lost 4 bases and J lost 0; bases outside the gene matches: 3. CDR3 length: 17 amino acids. Germline assignment: CDR1 SGHTA and CDR2 FQGTGA. CDR3 nucleotides: TGTGCCAGCAGCTCCGGACTAGCGGGAGGTAGCACAGATACGCAGTATTTT. Protein: CASSSGLAGGSTDTQYF.

Points on this clone: Other nucleotide sequences from this sample produce the same CDR3. The V and J genes are TRBV5-1 and TRBJ1-1; D might be TRBD1 (6 bases). Germline V gives CDR1 SGHRS, CDR2 YFSETQ. Trimming took off 0 bases at V and 2 bases at J, with 8 bases between the two ends. CDR3 length: 14 amino acids. The DNA of the CDR3 is TGCGCCAGCAGCTTGGGAGGGGGAAACACTGAAGCTTTCTTT. It yields the protein CASSLGGGNTEAFF.

Here the CDR3 DNA reads TGTGCCACCAGCAGAGATCTGGGACAGGACACTGAAGCTTTCTTT. Translation gives CATSRDLGQDTEAFF. V usage is TRBV15 and J usage is TRBJ1-1; 8 bases agree with TRBD1. Unmatched junction bases numbered 3, after V lost 0 bases and J lost 3 bases. In germline, CDR1 is LNHNV, CDR2 YYDKDF (reference sequence). This CDR3 is built from 15 residues.

This sequence joins TRBV9 and TRBJ2-1; 9 bases agree with TRBD2. Losses at the gene ends were 0 bases for V and 7 bases for J; bases not matched to a gene: 11. Germline CDR1 is SGDLS and CDR2 is YYNGEE. The CDR3 consists of 17 residues. The CDR3 region has the DNA TGTGCCAGCAGCGTAGAAGGGGCGGGAGGGCCTTATAATGAGCAGTTCTTC. Translated, it gives CASSVEGAGGPYNEQFF.